A selection of T cell receptor beta chains follows, all from one sample in a study of naive and memory T cell subsets. TCRdb fed the UMI-ligation and nested PCR reads into MiXCR, producing one record per CDR3 protein. The sample holds roughly 140,000 distinct CDR3 sequences; approximately 17% are singletons and the top ten take 0.14% to 0.15%. The sequenced sample was naive CD4+ T cells from blood. The receptors here all came from a human donor in good health. Each CDR3 is given without its conserved first and last residue. Each record gives: J gene, V gene, CDR3 protein.

>TRBJ1-1|TRBV29-1
SAKDRNTEAF
>TRBJ2-4|TRBV5-6
ASSSTSTKNIQY
>TRBJ2-4|TRBV15
ATSFLVGQAAKNIQY
>TRBJ2-2|TRBV2
ASRILAGASGELF
>TRBJ2-2|TRBV12-3/TRBV12-4
ASSSGQSSVTGELF
>TRBJ2-5|TRBV24-1
ATSDLGTGEETQY
>TRBJ1-1|TRBV6-5
ASSRQGSEAF
>TRBJ2-2|TRBV19
ASSLEWASGITGELF
>TRBJ2-7|TRBV14
ASSQPGDTSYEQY
>TRBJ1-4|TRBV5-1
ASSRRDRDGIHVETNEKLF
>TRBJ2-7|TRBV19
ASQTSQAYEQY
>TRBJ2-7|TRBV19
ASSGSGVVPYEQY
>TRBJ1-5|TRBV6-5
ASSSEGGGPGNQPQH
>TRBJ2-6|TRBV29-1
SALQGASGANVLT
>TRBJ2-7|TRBV10-3
AISVGLAGVTYEQY
>TRBJ1-2|TRBV2
ASTLQGLLPI
>TRBJ2-7|TRBV6-6
ASSYGRAHKNEQY
>TRBJ2-1|TRBV28
ASSLRTSVLSYNEQF
>TRBJ2-1|TRBV7-9
ASSSTGVASRTYNEFLRQF
>TRBJ1-2|TRBV24-1
ATSGAPDYGYT
>TRBJ1-5|TRBV6-2/TRBV6-3
ASSYLRSGNQPQH
>TRBJ2-1|TRBV14
ASGQGASSYNEQF
>TRBJ2-1|TRBV20-1
SASGPGGPFGEQF
>TRBJ1-2|TRBV30
ARRDGRYGYT
>TRBJ2-1|TRBV11-2
ASSARPGTWNEQF
>TRBJ2-6|TRBV10-3
AISESFGLAANGANVLT
>TRBJ2-3|TRBV13
ASSLTGLAGDNTQY